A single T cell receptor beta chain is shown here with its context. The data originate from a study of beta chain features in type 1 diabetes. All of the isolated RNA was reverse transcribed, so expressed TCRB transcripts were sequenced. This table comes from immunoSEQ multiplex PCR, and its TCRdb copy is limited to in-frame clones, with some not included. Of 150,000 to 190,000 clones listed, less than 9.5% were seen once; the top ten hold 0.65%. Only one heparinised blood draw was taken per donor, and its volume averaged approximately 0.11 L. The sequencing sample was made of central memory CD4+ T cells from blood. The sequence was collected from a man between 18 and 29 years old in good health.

The CDR3 DNA follows: TGCGCCAGCAGCCAAATGTTGACAGGGCGCTACGAGCAGTACTTC. Its translation: CASSQMLTGRYEQYF. The rearrangement joins TRBV4-3 to TRBJ2-7; 7 nucleotides align to TRBD1. Germline V gene lookup returns CDR1 LGHNA and CDR2 YSLEER. Trimming at V came to 2 bases and at J to 3 bases, leaving 7 bases not matched to a gene. The CDR3 spans 15 residues.